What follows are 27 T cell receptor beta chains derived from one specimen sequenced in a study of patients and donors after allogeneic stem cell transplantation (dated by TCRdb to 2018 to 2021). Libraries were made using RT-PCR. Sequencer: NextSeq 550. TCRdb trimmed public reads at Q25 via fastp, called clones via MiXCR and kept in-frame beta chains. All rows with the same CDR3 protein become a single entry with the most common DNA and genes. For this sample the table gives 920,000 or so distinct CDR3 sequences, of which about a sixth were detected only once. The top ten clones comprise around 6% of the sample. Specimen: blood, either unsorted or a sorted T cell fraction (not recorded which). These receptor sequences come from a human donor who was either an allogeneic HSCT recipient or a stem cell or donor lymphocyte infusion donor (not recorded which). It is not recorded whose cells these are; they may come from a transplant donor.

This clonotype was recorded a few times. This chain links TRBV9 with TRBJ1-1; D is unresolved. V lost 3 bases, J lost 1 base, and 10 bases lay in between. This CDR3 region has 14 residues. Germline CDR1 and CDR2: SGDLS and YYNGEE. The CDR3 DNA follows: TGTGCCAGCAGCGCCGGGCACCAGAACACTGAAGCTTTCTTT. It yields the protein CASSAGHQNTEAFF.

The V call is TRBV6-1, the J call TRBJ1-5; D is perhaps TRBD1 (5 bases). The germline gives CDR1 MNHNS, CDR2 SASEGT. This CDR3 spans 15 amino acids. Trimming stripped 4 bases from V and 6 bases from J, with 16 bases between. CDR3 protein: CASSGDSPKVQPQHF. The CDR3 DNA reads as TGTGCCAGCAGTGGGGACTCTCCGAAGGTTCAGCCCCAGCATTTT.

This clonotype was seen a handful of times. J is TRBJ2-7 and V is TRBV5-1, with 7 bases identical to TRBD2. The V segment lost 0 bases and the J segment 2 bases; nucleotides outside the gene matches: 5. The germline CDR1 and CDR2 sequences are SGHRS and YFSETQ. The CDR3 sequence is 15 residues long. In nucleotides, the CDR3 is TGCGCCAGCAGCTTGGTAAGCGGGACTGCCTACGAGCAGTACTTC. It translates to CASSLVSGTAYEQYF. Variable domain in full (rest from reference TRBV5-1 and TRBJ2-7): KAGVTQTPRYLIKTRGQQVTLSCSPISGHRSVSWYQQTPGQGLQFLFEYFSETQRNKGNFPGRFSGRQFSNSRSEMNVSTLELGDSALYLCASSLVSGTAYEQYFGPGTRLTVT.

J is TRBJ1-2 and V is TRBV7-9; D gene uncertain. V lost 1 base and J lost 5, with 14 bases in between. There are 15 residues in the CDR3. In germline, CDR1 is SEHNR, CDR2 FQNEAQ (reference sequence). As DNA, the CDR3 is TGTGCCAGCAGCTTAGTCGAGTATTCAACTTATGGCTACACCTTC. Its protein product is CASSLVEYSTYGYTF.

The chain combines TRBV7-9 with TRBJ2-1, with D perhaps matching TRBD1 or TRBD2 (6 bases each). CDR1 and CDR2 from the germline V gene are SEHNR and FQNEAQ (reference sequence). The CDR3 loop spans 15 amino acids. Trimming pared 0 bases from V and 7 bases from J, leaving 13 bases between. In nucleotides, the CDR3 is TGTGCCAGCAGCTTAGCCACGGGGGCGAGTAATGAGCAGTTCTTC. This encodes CASSLATGASNEQFF.

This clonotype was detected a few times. CDR3 amino acids: CASSTKWGTGGVSYEQYF. The CDR3 DNA is TGTGCCAGCAGCACGAAATGGGGGACAGGGGGCGTCTCCTACGAGCAGTACTTC. This rearrangement joins TRBV21-1 to TRBJ2-7; the table's D call, TRBD1, was not checked against the DNA. TRBV21-1 is listed as a pseudogene. The CDR3 totals 18 residues.

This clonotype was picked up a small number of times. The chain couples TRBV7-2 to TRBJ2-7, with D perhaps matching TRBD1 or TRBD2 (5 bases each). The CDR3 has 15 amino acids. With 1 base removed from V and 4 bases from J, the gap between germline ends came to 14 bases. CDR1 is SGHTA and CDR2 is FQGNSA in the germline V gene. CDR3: CASSLDQGPIYEQYF. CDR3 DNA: TGTGCCAGCAGCTTAGACCAGGGACCTATATACGAGCAGTACTTC.

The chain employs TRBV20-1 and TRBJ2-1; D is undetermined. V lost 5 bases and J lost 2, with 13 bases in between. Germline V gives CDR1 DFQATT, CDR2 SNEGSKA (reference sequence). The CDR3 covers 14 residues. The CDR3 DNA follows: TGCAGTGCTCCCCTCTTTCCCGCCTACAATGAGCAGTTCTTC. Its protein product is CSAPLFPAYNEQFF.

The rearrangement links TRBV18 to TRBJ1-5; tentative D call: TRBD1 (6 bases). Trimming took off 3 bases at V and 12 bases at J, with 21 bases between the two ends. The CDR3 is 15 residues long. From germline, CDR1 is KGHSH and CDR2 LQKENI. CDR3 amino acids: CASSPSTGPPPGQHF. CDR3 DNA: TGTGCCAGCTCACCCTCGACAGGCCCTCCCCCAGGCCAGCATTTT.

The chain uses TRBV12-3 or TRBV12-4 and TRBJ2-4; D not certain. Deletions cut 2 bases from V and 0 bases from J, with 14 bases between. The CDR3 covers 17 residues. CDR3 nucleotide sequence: TGTGCCAGCAGTTTAACCGAGGAGTACCCAGCCAAAAACATTCAGTACTTC. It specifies CASSLTEEYPAKNIQYF.

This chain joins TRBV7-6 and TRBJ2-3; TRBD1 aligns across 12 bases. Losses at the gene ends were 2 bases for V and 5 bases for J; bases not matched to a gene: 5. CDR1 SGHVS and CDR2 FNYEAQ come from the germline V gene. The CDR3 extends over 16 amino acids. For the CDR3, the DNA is TGTGCCAGCAGCTTACGGGACAGGGGGCGGGTAGATACGCAGTATTTT. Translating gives CASSLRDRGRVDTQYF.

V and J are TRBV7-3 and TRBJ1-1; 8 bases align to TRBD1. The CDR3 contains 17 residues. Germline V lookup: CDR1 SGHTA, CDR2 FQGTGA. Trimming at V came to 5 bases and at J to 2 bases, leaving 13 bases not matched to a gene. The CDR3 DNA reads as TGTGCCAGCAGCGAATCGACCGGGACAGGCCTAAACACTGAAGCTTTCTTT. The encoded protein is CASSESTGTGLNTEAFF.

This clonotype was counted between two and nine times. The chain's CDR3 is CASSAEQGSGTEAFF. The DNA of the CDR3 is TGTGCCAGCAGCGCCGAACAGGGAAGTGGGACTGAAGCTTTCTTT. The chain recombines TRBV12-3 or TRBV12-4 with TRBJ1-1, with a tentative D call TRBD1 (6 bases). The ends were cut back, 6 bases at V and 5 bases at J, with 19 bases in the middle. The CDR3 is made up of 15 amino acids.

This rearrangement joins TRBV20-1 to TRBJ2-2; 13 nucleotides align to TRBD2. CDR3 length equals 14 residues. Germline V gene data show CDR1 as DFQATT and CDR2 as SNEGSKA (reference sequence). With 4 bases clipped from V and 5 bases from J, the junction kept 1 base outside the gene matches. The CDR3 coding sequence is TGCAGTGCTATGGGACTAGCGGGGACCGGGGAGCTGTTTTTT. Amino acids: CSAMGLAGTGELFF.

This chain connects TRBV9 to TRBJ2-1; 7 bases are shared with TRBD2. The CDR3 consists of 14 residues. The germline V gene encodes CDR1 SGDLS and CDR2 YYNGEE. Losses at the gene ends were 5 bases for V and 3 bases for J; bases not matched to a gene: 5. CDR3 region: CASRAGVDYNEQFF. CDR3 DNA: TGTGCCAGCAGGGCGGGGGTCGACTACAATGAGCAGTTCTTC. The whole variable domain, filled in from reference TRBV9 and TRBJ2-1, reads DSGVTQTPKHLITATGQRVTLRCSPRSGDLSVYWYQQSLDQGLQFLIQYYNGEERAKGNILERFSAQQFPDLHSELNLSSLELGDSALYFCASRAGVDYNEQFFGPGTRLTVL.

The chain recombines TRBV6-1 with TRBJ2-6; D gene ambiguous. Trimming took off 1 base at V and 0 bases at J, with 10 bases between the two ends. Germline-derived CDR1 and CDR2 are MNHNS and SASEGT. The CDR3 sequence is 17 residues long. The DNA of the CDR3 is TGTGCCAGCAGTGAAGTAGGTCGGAGCTCTGGGGCCAACGTCCTGACTTTC. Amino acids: CASSEVGRSSGANVLTF.

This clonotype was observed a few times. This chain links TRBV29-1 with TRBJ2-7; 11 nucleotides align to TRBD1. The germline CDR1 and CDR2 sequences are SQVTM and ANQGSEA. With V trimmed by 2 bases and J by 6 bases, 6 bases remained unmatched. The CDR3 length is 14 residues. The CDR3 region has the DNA TGCAGCGTTGAATATGGGACAGGGGGTTTCGAGCAGTACTTC. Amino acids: CSVEYGTGGFEQYF.

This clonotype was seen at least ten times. CDR3 sequence (DNA): TGTGCCAGCAGTTTAGATTTTTACCGGGACATCGACAATGAGCAGTTCTTC. It encodes CASSLDFYRDIDNEQFF. The chain links TRBV12-3 or TRBV12-4 to TRBJ2-1; TRBD1 might be the D (6 bases). There are 17 residues in the CDR3. Trimming removed 1 base at V and 5 bases at J, with 18 bases between.

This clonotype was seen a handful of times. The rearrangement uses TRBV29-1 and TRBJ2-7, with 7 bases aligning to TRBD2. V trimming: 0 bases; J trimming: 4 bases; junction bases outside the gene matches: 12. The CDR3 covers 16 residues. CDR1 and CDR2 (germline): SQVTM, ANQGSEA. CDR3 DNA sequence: TGCAGCGTTGAAGATCTCAAGAGCAGCGGGGCTTACGAGCAGTACTTC. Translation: CSVEDLKSSGAYEQYF.

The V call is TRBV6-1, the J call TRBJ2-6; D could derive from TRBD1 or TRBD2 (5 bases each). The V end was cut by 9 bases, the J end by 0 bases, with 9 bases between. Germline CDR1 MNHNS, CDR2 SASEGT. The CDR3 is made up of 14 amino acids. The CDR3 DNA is TGTGCCAGTGGGACGATCTCTGGGGCCAACGTCCTGACTTTC. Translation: CASGTISGANVLTF.

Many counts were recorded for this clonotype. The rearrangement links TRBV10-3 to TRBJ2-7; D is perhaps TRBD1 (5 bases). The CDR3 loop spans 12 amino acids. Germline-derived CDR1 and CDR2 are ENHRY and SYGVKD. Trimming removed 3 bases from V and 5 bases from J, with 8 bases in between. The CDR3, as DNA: TGTGCCATCAGTGACCAGGGTCACGAGCAGTACTTC. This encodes CAISDQGHEQYF.

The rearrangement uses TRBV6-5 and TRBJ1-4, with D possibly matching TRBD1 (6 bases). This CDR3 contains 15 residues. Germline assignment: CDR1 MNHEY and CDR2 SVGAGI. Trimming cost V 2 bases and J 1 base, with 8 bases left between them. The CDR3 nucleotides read TGTGCCAGCAGTTACGGGGGCCAAACTAATGAAAAACTGTTTTTT. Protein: CASSYGGQTNEKLFF.

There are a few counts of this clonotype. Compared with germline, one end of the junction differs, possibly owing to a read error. This CDR3 reads CASSLGMARGSETQYF. DNA of the CDR3: TGTGCTAGCAGCTTAGGTATGGCTCGTGGATCGGAGACCCAGTACTTC. V is TRBV7-7 and J is TRBJ2-5; D unclear. Germline V gives CDR1 SSHAT, CDR2 FNYEAQ (reference sequence). This CDR3 contains 16 residues.

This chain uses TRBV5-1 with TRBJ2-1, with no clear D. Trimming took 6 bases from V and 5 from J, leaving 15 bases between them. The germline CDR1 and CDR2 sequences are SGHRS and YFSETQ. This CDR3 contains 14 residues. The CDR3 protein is CASTFFDTDNEQFF. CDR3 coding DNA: TGCGCCAGCACCTTCTTTGACACCGACAATGAGCAGTTCTTC.

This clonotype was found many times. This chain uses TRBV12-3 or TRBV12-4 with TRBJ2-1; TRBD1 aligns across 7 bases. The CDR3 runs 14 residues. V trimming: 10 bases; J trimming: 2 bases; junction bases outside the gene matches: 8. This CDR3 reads CATHPGQPYNEQFF. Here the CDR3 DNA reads TGTGCCACACATCCGGGACAGCCCTACAATGAGCAGTTCTTC.

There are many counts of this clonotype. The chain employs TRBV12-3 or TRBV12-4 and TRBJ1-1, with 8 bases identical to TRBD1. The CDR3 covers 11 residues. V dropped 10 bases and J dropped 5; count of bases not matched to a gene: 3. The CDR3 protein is CATGQGTEAFF. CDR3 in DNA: TGTGCCACCGGACAGGGTACTGAAGCTTTCTTT.

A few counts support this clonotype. CDR3 sequence (DNA): TGTGCCAGCAGTTTTCACAGGAACACCGGGGAGCTGTTTTTT. It yields the protein CASSFHRNTGELFF. V gene TRBV6-2 or TRBV6-3 combines with J gene TRBJ2-2; no firm D call. V lost 4 bases and J lost 1, with 7 bases in between. From germline, CDR1 is MNHEY and CDR2 SVGEGT. This CDR3 comprises 14 residues.